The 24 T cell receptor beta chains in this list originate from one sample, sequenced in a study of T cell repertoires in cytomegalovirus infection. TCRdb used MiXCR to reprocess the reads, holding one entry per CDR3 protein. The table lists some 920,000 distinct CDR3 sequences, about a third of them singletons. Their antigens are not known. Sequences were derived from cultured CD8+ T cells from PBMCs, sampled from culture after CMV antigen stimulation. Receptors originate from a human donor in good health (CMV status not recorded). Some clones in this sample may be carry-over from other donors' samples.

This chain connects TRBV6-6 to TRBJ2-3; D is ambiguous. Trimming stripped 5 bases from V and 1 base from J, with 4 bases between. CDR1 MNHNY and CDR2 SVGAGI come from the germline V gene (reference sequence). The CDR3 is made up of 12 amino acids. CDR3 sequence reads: CASSDRTDTQYF. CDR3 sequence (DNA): TGTGCCAGCAGTGATCGCACAGATACGCAGTATTTT.

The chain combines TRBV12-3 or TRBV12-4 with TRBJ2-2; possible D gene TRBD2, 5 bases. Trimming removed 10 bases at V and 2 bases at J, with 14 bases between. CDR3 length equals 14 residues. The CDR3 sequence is CATTGLYNTGELFF. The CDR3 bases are TGTGCCACCACCGGACTTTACAACACCGGGGAGCTGTTTTTT.

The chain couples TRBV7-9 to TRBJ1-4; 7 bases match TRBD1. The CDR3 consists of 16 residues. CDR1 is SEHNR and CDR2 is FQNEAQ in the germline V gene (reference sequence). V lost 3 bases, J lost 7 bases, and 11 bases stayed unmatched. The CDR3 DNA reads TGTGCCAGCAGCTTCCCCTCGGGGACAGCTGTTGAAAAACTGTTTTTT. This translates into CASSFPSGTAVEKLFF.

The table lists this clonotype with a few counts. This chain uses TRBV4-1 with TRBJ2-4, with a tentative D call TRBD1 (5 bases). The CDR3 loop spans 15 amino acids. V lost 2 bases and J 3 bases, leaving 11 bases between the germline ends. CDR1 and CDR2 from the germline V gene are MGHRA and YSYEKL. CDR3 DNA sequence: TGCGCCAGCAGCCAACCCAGGGTGGACAAAAACATTCAGTACTTC. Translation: CASSQPRVDKNIQYF.

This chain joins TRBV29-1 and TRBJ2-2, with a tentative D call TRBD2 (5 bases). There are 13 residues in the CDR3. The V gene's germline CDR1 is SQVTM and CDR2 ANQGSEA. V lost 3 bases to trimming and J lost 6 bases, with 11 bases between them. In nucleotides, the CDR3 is TGCAGCGTTGAGGTTCGGAGGCCCGGGGAGCTGTTTTTT. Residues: CSVEVRRPGELFF.

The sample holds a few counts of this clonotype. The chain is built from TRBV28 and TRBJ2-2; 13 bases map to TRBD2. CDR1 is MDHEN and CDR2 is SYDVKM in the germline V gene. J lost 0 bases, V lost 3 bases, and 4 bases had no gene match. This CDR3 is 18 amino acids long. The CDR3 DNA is TGTGCCAGCAGTTTCCCGGGACTAGCGGGGCCGAACACCGGGGAGCTGTTTTTT. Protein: CASSFPGLAGPNTGELFF.

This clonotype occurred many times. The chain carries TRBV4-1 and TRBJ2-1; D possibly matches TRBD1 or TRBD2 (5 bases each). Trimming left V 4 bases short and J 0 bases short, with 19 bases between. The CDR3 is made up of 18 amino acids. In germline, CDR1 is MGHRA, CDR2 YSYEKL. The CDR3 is CASSPFTGTPSSYNEQFF. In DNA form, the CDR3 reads TGCGCCAGCAGCCCCTTCACCGGGACCCCGAGCTCCTACAATGAGCAGTTCTTC.

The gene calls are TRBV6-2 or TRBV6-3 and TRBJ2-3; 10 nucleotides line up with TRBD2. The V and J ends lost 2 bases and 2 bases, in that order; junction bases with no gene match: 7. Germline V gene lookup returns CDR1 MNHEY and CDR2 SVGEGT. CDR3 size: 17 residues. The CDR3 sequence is CASSYIWTSGDTDTQYF. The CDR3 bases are TGTGCCAGCAGTTACATCTGGACTAGCGGTGACACAGATACGCAGTATTTT.

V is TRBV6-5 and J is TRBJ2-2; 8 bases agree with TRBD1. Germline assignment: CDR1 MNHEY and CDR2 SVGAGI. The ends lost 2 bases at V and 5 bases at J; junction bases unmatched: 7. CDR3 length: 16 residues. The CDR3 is CASSYLTGVDTGELFF. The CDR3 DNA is TGTGCCAGCAGTTACCTGACAGGGGTCGATACCGGGGAGCTGTTTTTT.

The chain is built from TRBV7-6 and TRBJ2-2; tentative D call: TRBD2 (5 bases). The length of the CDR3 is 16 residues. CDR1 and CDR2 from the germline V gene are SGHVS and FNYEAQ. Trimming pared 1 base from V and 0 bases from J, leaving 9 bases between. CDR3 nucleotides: TGTGCCAGCAGCTTAGGTGCTAGCCCGAACACCGGGGAGCTGTTTTTT. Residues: CASSLGASPNTGELFF.

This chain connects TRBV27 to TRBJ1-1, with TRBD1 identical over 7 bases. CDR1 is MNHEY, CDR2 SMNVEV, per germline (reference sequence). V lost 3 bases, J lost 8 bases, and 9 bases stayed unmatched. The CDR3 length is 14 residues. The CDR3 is CASSFSDRPQEAFF. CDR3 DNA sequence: TGTGCCAGCAGTTTTTCGGACAGGCCCCAGGAAGCTTTCTTT.

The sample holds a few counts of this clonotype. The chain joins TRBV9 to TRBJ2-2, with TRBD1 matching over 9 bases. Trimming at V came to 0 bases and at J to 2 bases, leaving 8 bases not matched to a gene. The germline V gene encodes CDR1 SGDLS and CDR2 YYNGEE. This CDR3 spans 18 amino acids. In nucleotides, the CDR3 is TGTGCCAGCAGCGTAGCTCCAGGGACAGGGAAAAACACCGGGGAGCTGTTTTTT. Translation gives CASSVAPGTGKNTGELFF.

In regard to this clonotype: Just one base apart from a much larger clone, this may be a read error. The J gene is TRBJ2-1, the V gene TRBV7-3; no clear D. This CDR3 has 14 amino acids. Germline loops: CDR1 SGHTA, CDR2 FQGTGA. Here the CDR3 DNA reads TGTGTCAGCAGCTTAGACCACCCTTACGATGAGCAGTTCTTC. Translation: CVSSLDHPYDEQFF.

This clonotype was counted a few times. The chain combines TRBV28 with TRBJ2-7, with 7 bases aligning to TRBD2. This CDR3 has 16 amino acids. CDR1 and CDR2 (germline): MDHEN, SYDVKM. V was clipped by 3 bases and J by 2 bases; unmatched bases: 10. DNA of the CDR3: TGTGCCAGCAGTTTCAATGTCAGGGAGGGGACCTACGAGCAGTACGTC. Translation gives CASSFNVREGTYEQYV.

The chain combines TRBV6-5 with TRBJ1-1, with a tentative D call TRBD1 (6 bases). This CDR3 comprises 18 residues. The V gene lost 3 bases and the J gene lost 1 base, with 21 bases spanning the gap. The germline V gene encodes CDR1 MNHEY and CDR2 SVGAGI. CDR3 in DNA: TGTGCCAGCAGTTATGGTCCTGGCAGGGGTATTGGGAACACTGAAGCTTTCTTT. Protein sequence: CASSYGPGRGIGNTEAFF.

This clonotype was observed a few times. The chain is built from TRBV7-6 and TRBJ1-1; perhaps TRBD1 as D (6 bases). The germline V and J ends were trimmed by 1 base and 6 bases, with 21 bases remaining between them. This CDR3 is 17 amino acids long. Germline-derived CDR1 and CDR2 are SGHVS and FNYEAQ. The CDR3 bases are TGTGCCAGCAGCTTAGGGGGGAACAGGGTCGGAAGTGCTGAAGCTTTCTTT. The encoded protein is CASSLGGNRVGSAEAFF.

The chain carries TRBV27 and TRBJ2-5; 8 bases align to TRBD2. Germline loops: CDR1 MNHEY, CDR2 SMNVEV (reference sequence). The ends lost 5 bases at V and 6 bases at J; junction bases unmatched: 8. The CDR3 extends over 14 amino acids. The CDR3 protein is CASSAPGLDQTQYF. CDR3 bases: TGTGCCAGCAGTGCACCGGGACTAGATCAGACCCAGTACTTC.

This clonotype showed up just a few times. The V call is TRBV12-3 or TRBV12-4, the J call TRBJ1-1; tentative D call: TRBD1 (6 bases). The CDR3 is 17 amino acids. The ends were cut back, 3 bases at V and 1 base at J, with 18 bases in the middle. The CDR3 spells CASSFILVGGGNTEAFF. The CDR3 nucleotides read TGTGCCAGCAGTTTTATTCTTGTCGGGGGCGGGAACACTGAAGCTTTCTTT.

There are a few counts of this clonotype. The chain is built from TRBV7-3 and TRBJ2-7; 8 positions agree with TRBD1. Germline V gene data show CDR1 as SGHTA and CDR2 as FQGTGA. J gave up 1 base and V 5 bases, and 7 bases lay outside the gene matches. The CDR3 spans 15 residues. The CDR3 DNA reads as TGTGCCAGCAGCCGCCAGGGGGCCCCTTCCTACGAGCAGTACTTC. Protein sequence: CASSRQGAPSYEQYF.

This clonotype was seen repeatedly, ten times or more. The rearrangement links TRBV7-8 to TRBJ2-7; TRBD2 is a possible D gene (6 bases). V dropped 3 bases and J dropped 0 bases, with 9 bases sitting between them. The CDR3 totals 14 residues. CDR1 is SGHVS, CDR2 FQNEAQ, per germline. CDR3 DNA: TGTGCCAGCAGCTTGGACGGGAGCTCCTACGAGCAGTACTTC. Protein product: CASSLDGSSYEQYF.

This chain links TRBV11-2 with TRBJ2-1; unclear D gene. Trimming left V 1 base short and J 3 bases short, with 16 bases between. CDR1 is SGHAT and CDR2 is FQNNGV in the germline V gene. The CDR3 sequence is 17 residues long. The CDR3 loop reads CASSLAPRPTYYNEQFF. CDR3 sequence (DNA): TGTGCCAGCAGCTTAGCGCCCCGCCCCACCTACTACAATGAGCAGTTCTTC. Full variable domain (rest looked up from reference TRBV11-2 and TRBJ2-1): EAGVAQSPRYKIIEKRQSVAFWCNPISGHATLYWYQQILGQGPKLLIQFQNNGVVDDSQLPKDRFSAERLKGVDSTLKIQPAKLEDSAVYLCASSLAPRPTYYNEQFFGPGTRLTVL.

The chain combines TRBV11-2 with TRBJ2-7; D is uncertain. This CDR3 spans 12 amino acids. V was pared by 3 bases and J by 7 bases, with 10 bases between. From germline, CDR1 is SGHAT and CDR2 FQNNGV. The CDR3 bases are TGTGCCAGCAGCTTTATTGAGATAGAGCAGTACTTC. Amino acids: CASSFIEIEQYF.

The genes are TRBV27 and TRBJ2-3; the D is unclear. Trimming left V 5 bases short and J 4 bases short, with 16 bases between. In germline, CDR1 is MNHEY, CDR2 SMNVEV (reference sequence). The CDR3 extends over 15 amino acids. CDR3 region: CASSPKGYGADTQYF. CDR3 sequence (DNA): TGTGCCAGCAGTCCTAAGGGATATGGGGCAGATACGCAGTATTTT.

Here the CDR3 DNA reads TGTGCCAGCAGTTTTGGAGCGGCCAACTATGGCTACACCTTC. Its protein is CASSFGAANYGYTF. The V gene is TRBV12-3 or TRBV12-4, the J gene TRBJ1-2; D gene unclear. This CDR3 is built from 14 residues. Trimming took off 3 bases at V and 2 bases at J, with 10 bases between the two ends.